This TCR beta chain was documented in a study of T cell changes during pregnancy in multiple sclerosis. CDR3 length equals 16 residues. The V gene's germline CDR1 is SGHNT and CDR2 YYREEE (reference sequence). V gave up 0 bases and J gave up 0 bases, with 13 bases separating them. The assay was immunoSEQ multiplex PCR, and TCRdb's table has in-frame clones only and misses some. The sample includes about 59,000 clones, roughly 89% of them seen just once. The sample consisted of peripheral blood from another person, used as feeder cells. The chain recombines TRBV5-4 with TRBJ2-7; D unclear. This clonotype was obtained from a human donor whose cells served as feeder cells for cultures in a pregnancy study. The CDR3 here is CASSLVGQKSSYEQYF. DNA for the CDR3: TGTGCCAGCAGCTTGGTGGGTCAAAAGAGCTCCTACGAGCAGTACTTC. The whole variable domain, remainder taken from reference TRBV5-4 and TRBJ2-7, is ETGVTQSPTHLIKTRGQQVTLRCSSQSGHNTVSWYQQALGQGPQFIFQYYREEENGRGNFPPRFSGLQFPNYSSELNVNALELDDSALYLCASSLVGQKSSYEQYFGPGTRLTVT.